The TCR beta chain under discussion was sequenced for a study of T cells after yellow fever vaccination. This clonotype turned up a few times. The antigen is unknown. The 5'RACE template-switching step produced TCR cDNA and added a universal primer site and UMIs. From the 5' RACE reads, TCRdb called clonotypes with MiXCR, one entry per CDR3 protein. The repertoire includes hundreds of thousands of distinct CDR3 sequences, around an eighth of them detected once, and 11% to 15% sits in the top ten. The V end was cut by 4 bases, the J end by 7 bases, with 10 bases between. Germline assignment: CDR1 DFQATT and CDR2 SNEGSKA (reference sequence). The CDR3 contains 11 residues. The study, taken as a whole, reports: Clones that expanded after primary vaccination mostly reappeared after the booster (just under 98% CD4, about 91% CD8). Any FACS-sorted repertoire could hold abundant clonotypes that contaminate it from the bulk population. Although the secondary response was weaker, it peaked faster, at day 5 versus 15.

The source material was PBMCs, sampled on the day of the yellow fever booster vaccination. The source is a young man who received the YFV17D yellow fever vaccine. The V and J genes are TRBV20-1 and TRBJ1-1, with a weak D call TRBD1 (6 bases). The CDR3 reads CSAIQGGEAFF. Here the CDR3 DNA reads TGCAGTGCTATACAGGGTGGTGAAGCTTTCTTT.